The next 16 T cell receptor beta chains were all read from a single sample in a study of cytomegalovirus exposure and HLA in healthy donors. A multiplex PCR was run with 60 Vbeta primers and 13 Jbeta primers. The repertoire was sequenced with immunoSEQ multiplex PCR; TCRdb's copy has only in-frame clones and lacks some. The sample records about 200,000 clones, around 90% being singletons. Sequenced input: PBMCs. The source is a boy younger than 10 in good health and CMV-seronegative.

The rearrangement links TRBV5-1 to TRBJ2-7; TRBD2 matches at 14 bases. The germline gives CDR1 SGHRS, CDR2 YFSETQ. The CDR3 has 16 residues. The J segment lost 3 bases and the V segment lost 3 bases, leaving 5 bases of the junction unmatched. For the CDR3, the DNA is TGCGCCAGCAGCTCTAACGGACTAGCGGGGGGCTACGAGCAGTACTTC. Translated: CASSSNGLAGGYEQYF. The variable domain in full, completed from reference TRBV5-1 and TRBJ2-7, reads KAGVTQTPRYLIKTRGQQVTLSCSPISGHRSVSWYQQTPGQGLQFLFEYFSETQRNKGNFPGRFSGRQFSNSRSEMNVSTLELGDSALYLCASSSNGLAGGYEQYFGPGTRLTVT.

This chain links TRBV19 with TRBJ2-4, with D perhaps matching TRBD1 (6 bases). Per germline, CDR1 LNHDA and CDR2 SQIVND (reference sequence). V was cut by 1 base and J by 5 bases, with 15 bases left in between. The CDR3 totals 16 residues. Here the CDR3 DNA reads TGTGCCAGTAGTATAGCCGGGACAACCCTACAAAACATTCAGTACTTC. Protein: CASSIAGTTLQNIQYF.

The V and J genes are TRBV19 and TRBJ2-2; 8 positions agree with TRBD2. The CDR3 runs to 16 residues. CDR1 LNHDA and CDR2 SQIVND come from the germline V gene (reference sequence). Trimming took 0 bases from V and 4 from J; bases not matched to a gene: 4. The CDR3 sequence is CASSIEAGGGTGELFF. CDR3 DNA: TGTGCCAGTAGTATAGAGGCGGGAGGAGGCACCGGGGAGCTGTTTTTT.

The genes are TRBV6-1 and TRBJ2-7; D is perhaps TRBD2 (5 bases). The CDR3 sequence is 12 residues long. Germline loops: CDR1 MNHNS, CDR2 SASEGT. With 8 bases removed from V and 2 bases from J, the gap between germline ends came to 10 bases. The CDR3 sequence: CASPSGTYEQYF. The CDR3 nucleotides are TGTGCCAGCCCATCGGGAACCTACGAGCAGTACTTC.

The V call is TRBV6-1, the J call TRBJ2-1, with 9 bases aligning to TRBD2. Germline V gene lookup returns CDR1 MNHNS and CDR2 SASEGT. The CDR3 consists of 15 residues. With V trimmed by 8 bases and J by 2 bases, 7 bases remained unmatched. The CDR3 nucleotides are TGTGCCAGCCGACTAGCGGCGGGTACCTACAATGAGCAGTTCTTC. Its protein product is CASRLAAGTYNEQFF.

This chain connects TRBV21-1 to TRBJ1-4; TRBD1 is taken as the D call from the table, unchecked against the DNA. TRBV21-1 is classified as a pseudogene. This CDR3 region has 16 residues. CDR3 sequence reads: CASSKKWTGFNEKLFF. The CDR3 DNA reads TGTGCCAGCAGCAAAAAATGGACAGGGTTTAATGAAAAACTGTTTTTT.

This chain uses TRBV2 with TRBJ2-3, with D maybe TRBD1 (6 bases). The V gene's germline CDR1 is SNHLY and CDR2 FYNNEI. The V end was cut by 6 bases, the J end by 0 bases, with 19 bases between. This CDR3 contains 17 residues. The CDR3 region is CASRPRGSTQSTDTQYF. Written as DNA, the CDR3 is TGTGCCAGCAGGCCCAGGGGCTCTACGCAAAGCACAGATACGCAGTATTTT.

This clone has only one observation. J is TRBJ2-3 and V is TRBV5-1; tentatively, D is TRBD1 (6 bases). Germline V gene data show CDR1 as SGHRS and CDR2 as YFSETQ. The CDR3 is 16 amino acids. V was pared by 4 bases and J by 1 base, with 16 bases between. In DNA form, the CDR3 reads TGCGCCAGCAGCCCGGAACAGGGCCCCCGCACAGATACGCAGTATTTT. It encodes CASSPEQGPRTDTQYF. Combining the CDR3 with reference TRBV5-1 and TRBJ2-3 gives the whole variable domain KAGVTQTPRYLIKTRGQQVTLSCSPISGHRSVSWYQQTPGQGLQFLFEYFSETQRNKGNFPGRFSGRQFSNSRSEMNVSTLELGDSALYLCASSPEQGPRTDTQYFGPGTRLTVL.

This chain connects TRBV10-3 to TRBJ2-3; 8 nucleotides align to TRBD2. V was clipped by 0 bases and J by 0 bases; unmatched bases: 2. The CDR3 has 16 residues. Germline V gives CDR1 ENHRY, CDR2 SYGVKD. The CDR3 sequence: CAISESGGASTDTQYF. In DNA form, the CDR3 reads TGTGCCATCAGTGAGTCCGGGGGGGCTAGCACAGATACGCAGTATTTT.

This clone has more than one count but fewer than ten. The chain uses TRBV5-6 and TRBJ1-1; 9 bases line up with TRBD1. Trimming at V came to 4 bases and at J to 0 bases, leaving 10 bases not matched to a gene. There are 17 residues in the CDR3. Germline V lookup: CDR1 SGHDT, CDR2 YYEEEE. The CDR3 DNA is TGTGCCAGCAGCCAAGACAGGGGGAGAGACATGAACACTGAAGCTTTCTTT. Translation: CASSQDRGRDMNTEAFF.

This sequence joins TRBV4-2 and TRBJ2-1; unclear D gene. This CDR3 comprises 16 residues. Germline CDR1 reads LGHNA; CDR2 reads YNFKEQ. V was clipped by 0 bases and J by 0 bases, with 9 bases between them. The CDR3 region is CASSQDGSSSYNEQFF. Here the CDR3 DNA reads TGTGCCAGCAGCCAAGACGGCTCTAGCTCCTACAATGAGCAGTTCTTC.

Worth noting for this clone: Mismatch with germline at one junction end may stem from a read error. This chain joins TRBV7-9 and TRBJ2-5; TRBD1 is a possible D gene (6 bases). This CDR3 has 16 residues. Per germline, CDR1 SEHNR and CDR2 FQNEAQ (reference sequence). CDR3 protein: CSSSLVGGGRGETQYF. The CDR3 bases are TGTTCCAGCAGCTTAGTCGGTGGGGGCAGAGGAGAGACCCAGTACTTC.

V gene TRBV5-5 combines with J gene TRBJ2-2; possible D gene TRBD1, 6 bases. The CDR3 length is 16 residues. The germline CDR1 and CDR2 sequences are SGHKS and YYEKEE (reference sequence). The V gene lost 7 bases and the J gene lost 4 bases, with 20 bases spanning the gap. CDR3 in DNA: TGTGCCAGCCCTTCCGGTGGACAGCCAAGCACCGGGGAGCTGTTTTTT. Translated, it gives CASPSGGQPSTGELFF.

The chain couples TRBV2 to TRBJ2-1, with D tentatively TRBD2 (5 bases). This CDR3 region has 19 residues. Germline V gene lookup returns CDR1 SNHLY and CDR2 FYNNEI. V was clipped by 4 bases and J by 4 bases, with 26 bases between them. The CDR3 DNA reads as TGTGCCAGCAGTGCCTGGGAGTCCCGAACCACGGGTGGTTACAATGAGCAGTTCTTC. This sequence encodes CASSAWESRTTGGYNEQFF.

V is TRBV15 and J is TRBJ1-1, with a tentative D call TRBD1 (6 bases). The CDR3 consists of 16 residues. The V gene's germline CDR1 is LNHNV and CDR2 YYDKDF (reference sequence). Trimming left V 0 bases short and J 6 bases short, with 17 bases between. The CDR3 region has the DNA TGTGCCACCAGCAGAGAGGCCATGGTGGGGGCCCCTGAAGCTTTCTTT. It translates to CATSREAMVGAPEAFF.

For this clone: The same CDR3 can be traced to other DNA sequences in this sample. This chain joins TRBV27 and TRBJ1-2; the D gene is possibly TRBD1 (6 bases). Trimming took 2 bases from V and 4 from J, leaving 8 bases between them. The CDR3 has 13 amino acids. Germline assignment: CDR1 MNHEY and CDR2 SMNVEV (reference sequence). Written as DNA, the CDR3 is TGTGCCAGCAGTTTAGGGGGCGGCTATGGCTACACCTTC. Protein product: CASSLGGGYGYTF.